Reported below is one T cell receptor beta chain. The data are from a study of blood T cell repertoires in COVID-19. CDR1 is LGHNA, CDR2 YSLEER, per germline. The CDR3 has 19 amino acids. V dropped 1 base and J dropped 4; count of bases not matched to a gene: 14. The data were produced by immunoSEQ multiplex PCR, yet TCRdb's version contains in-frame clones alone and is incomplete. The table records 200,000 to 300,000 clones, about 91% of them present only once. The sequenced sample consisted of peripheral blood. The sequence was obtained from a man older than 75 with acute or convalescent COVID-19. The chain has TRBV4-3 and TRBJ2-1; the match to TRBD2 covers 9 bases. CDR3 bases: TGCGCCAGCAGCCAAGGTGCTCTAGCGGGGTTTGCGTTTTACAATGAGCAGTTCTTC. Its translation is CASSQGALAGFAFYNEQFF.